The next 30 T cell receptor beta chains were all read from a single sample in a study of shared clonotypes between healthy human individuals. TCRdb's copy holds only in-frame clones and misses some; the assay was immunoSEQ multiplex PCR. The sample shows approximately 740,000 clones, about 92% of them seen only once. Naive CD8 cells comprised CD45RO-negative, CCR7-positively selected cells, excluding terminally differentiated effector memory CD45RA+ cells. The specimen was naive CD8+ T cells sorted from blood. Receptor source: a young man in good health.

The genes are TRBV7-3 and TRBJ2-1, with 7 bases matching TRBD2. V gave up 2 bases and J gave up 5 bases; unmatched junction bases: 9. The CDR3 covers 16 residues. Germline assignment: CDR1 SGHTA and CDR2 FQGTGA. The CDR3: CASSLFLREEDNEQFF. The CDR3 DNA reads TGTGCCAGCAGCTTATTCTTACGGGAGGAAGACAATGAGCAGTTCTTC. Variable domain in full (rest from reference TRBV7-3 and TRBJ2-1): GAGVSQTPSNKVTEKGKYVELRCDPISGHTALYWYRQSLGQGPEFLIYFQGTGAADDSGLPNDRFFAVRPEGSVSTLKIQRTERGDSAVYLCASSLFLREEDNEQFFGPGTRLTVL.

The rearrangement uses TRBV29-1 and TRBJ2-5; TRBD2 aligns across 10 bases. Germline lookup yields CDR1 SQVTM and CDR2 ANQGSEA. There are 12 residues in the CDR3. V lost 7 bases, J lost 4 bases, and 3 bases stayed unmatched. The CDR3 sequence is CSASGSGETQYF. The CDR3 DNA sequence: TGCAGCGCTAGCGGGAGTGGAGAGACCCAGTACTTC.

The chain uses TRBV7-9 and TRBJ2-1, with 12 bases that match TRBD2. Per germline, CDR1 SEHNR and CDR2 FQNEAQ (reference sequence). The CDR3 contains 16 residues. V lost 5 bases and J lost 2; bases outside the gene matches: 4. The CDR3 coding sequence is TGTGCCAGCAGCCCCACTAGCGGGAGGACCTACAATGAGCAGTTCTTC. Protein sequence: CASSPTSGRTYNEQFF.

This clone has just one count. The chain joins TRBV6-6 to TRBJ1-2; D may be TRBD1 (5 bases). The CDR3 loop spans 13 amino acids. Germline-derived CDR1 and CDR2 are MNHNY and SVGAGI (reference sequence). Trimming shortened V by 6 bases and J by 6 bases, and 14 bases separated the two germline ends. The CDR3: CASSPDSNNGYTF. CDR3 nucleotides: TGTGCCAGCAGCCCTGACAGCAACAATGGCTACACCTTC.

The gene calls are TRBV19 and TRBJ2-3; D is ambiguous. Germline lookup yields CDR1 LNHDA and CDR2 SQIVND (reference sequence). This CDR3 has 13 amino acids. Trimming shortened V by 5 bases and J by 0 bases, and 6 bases separated the two germline ends. CDR3 DNA: TGTGCCAGTAGTCCTACTAGCACAGATACGCAGTATTTT. It is translated as CASSPTSTDTQYF.

V and J are TRBV19 and TRBJ2-1, with D perhaps matching TRBD1 or TRBD2 (6 bases each). The CDR3 is 16 amino acids. Germline-derived CDR1 and CDR2 are LNHDA and SQIVND (reference sequence). V was shortened by 5 bases and J by 7 bases, with 21 bases between the two germline ends. CDR3 nucleotides: TGTGCCAGTAGTTTCCGACTAGTGACGAGGGGGAATGAGCAGTTCTTC. Its translation is CASSFRLVTRGNEQFF.

The J gene is TRBJ2-3, the V gene TRBV6-5; possibly TRBD1 for D (6 bases). Germline CDR1 is MNHEY and CDR2 is SVGAGI. V lost 4 bases, J lost 6 bases, and 14 bases lay in between. The CDR3 has 14 amino acids. The chain's CDR3 is CASSFVGQSDTQYF. The CDR3 bases are TGTGCCAGCAGTTTCGTCGGACAGTCGGATACGCAGTATTTT.

This rearrangement joins TRBV28 to TRBJ2-1; D unresolved. Between the trimmed V and J ends, which lost 7 bases and 7 bases, there was a span of 17 bases. Germline loops: CDR1 MDHEN, CDR2 SYDVKM. This CDR3 has 14 residues. As DNA, the CDR3 is TGTGCCAGCAAACCCGGTTCCAGCGTAAATGAGCAGTTCTTC. Amino acids: CASKPGSSVNEQFF.

The CDR3 coding sequence is TGTGCCAGCAGTTTATTTGGATCAGATACGCAGTATTTT. It translates to CASSLFGSDTQYF. The rearrangement joins TRBV27 to TRBJ2-3; D not certain. Trimming shortened V by 1 base and J by 4 bases, and 6 bases separated the two germline ends. The CDR3 has 13 residues. The germline V gene encodes CDR1 MNHEY and CDR2 SMNVEV (reference sequence).

V is TRBV11-2 and J is TRBJ2-1; TRBD2 matches at 13 bases. The germline gives CDR1 SGHAT, CDR2 FQNNGV. J gave up 9 bases and V 4 bases, and 18 bases lay outside the gene matches. The CDR3 totals 19 residues. The CDR3 sequence is CASSSPDGLAGVAAGEQFF. CDR3 nucleotide sequence: TGTGCCAGCAGCTCCCCCGACGGACTAGCGGGAGTAGCGGCGGGTGAGCAGTTCTTC.

J is TRBJ1-5 and V is TRBV5-8, with D possibly TRBD1 on 6 matching bases. CDR1 SGHTS and CDR2 YDEGEE come from the germline V gene. This CDR3 spans 16 amino acids. The ends were cut back, 7 bases at V and 5 bases at J, with 22 bases in the middle. CDR3 bases: TGTGCCAGCGCGTCCCGAGCAGGGGCCTTCTATCAGCCCCAGCATTTT. This sequence encodes CASASRAGAFYQPQHF.

CDR3 protein: CASSILATGATNEKLFF. CDR3 bases: TGTGCCAGCAGTATACTAGCGACGGGAGCAACTAATGAAAAACTGTTTTTT. This rearrangement joins TRBV2 to TRBJ1-4; D remains ambiguous. The V gene lost 5 bases and the J gene lost 0 bases, with 16 bases spanning the gap. Germline CDR1 is SNHLY and CDR2 is FYNNEI. The CDR3 is made up of 17 amino acids.

J is TRBJ2-2 and V is TRBV7-9, with 7 nucleotides matching TRBD1. This CDR3 spans 15 amino acids. Germline V lookup: CDR1 SEHNR, CDR2 FQNEAQ (reference sequence). Germline trimming cut 5 bases from V and 5 bases from J; bases unmatched to any gene: 8. The DNA of the CDR3 is TGTGCCAGCAGCATCTCCCAGGGGGTAACCGGGGAGCTGTTTTTT. Its translation: CASSISQGVTGELFF.

V usage is TRBV10-3 and J usage is TRBJ2-7; the match to TRBD2 covers 11 bases. The ends lost 10 bases at V and 3 bases at J; junction bases unmatched: 8. Germline V gene lookup returns CDR1 ENHRY and CDR2 SYGVKD. This CDR3 comprises 14 residues. For the CDR3, the DNA is TGTGCCAGCACTAGCGGGGGTACCGTCTACGAGCAGTACTTC. Its protein product is CASTSGGTVYEQYF.

J is TRBJ2-3 and V is TRBV21-1; TRBD2, the D gene given by the table, was not confirmed from the DNA. TRBV21-1 is tagged as a pseudogene. The CDR3 has 15 amino acids. The CDR3: CASSKPGTTTDTQYF. For the CDR3, the DNA is TGTGCCAGCAGCAAGCCTGGGACTACAACAGATACGCAGTATTTT.

J is TRBJ2-7 and V is TRBV7-9; TRBD1 is a possible D gene (5 bases). Germline V lookup: CDR1 SEHNR, CDR2 FQNEAQ (reference sequence). V gave up 2 bases and J gave up 2 bases, with 7 bases separating them. The CDR3 is 13 amino acids. CDR3 sequence: CASSLKGTYEQYF. The CDR3 nucleotides are TGTGCCAGCAGCTTAAAGGGGACCTACGAGCAGTACTTC.

The J gene is TRBJ1-1, the V gene TRBV28; D is unclear. Germline-derived CDR1 and CDR2 are MDHEN and SYDVKM. Trimming took 3 bases from V and 4 from J, leaving 18 bases between them. The CDR3 is 16 amino acids. The CDR3 nucleotides read TGTGCCAGCAGTTTCCCTTACGTAACAGAGAGCACTGAAGCTTTCTTT. Protein: CASSFPYVTESTEAFF.

This clone was recorded only once. This chain joins TRBV29-1 and TRBJ2-1; D unresolved. This CDR3 has 13 residues. Trimming took off 5 bases at V and 7 bases at J, with 15 bases between the two ends. Germline values: CDR1 SQVTM, CDR2 ANQGSEA. This chain's CDR3 is CSVLLVLTNEQFF. CDR3 DNA: TGCAGCGTTCTCCTGGTGCTGACGAATGAGCAGTTCTTC.

This chain joins TRBV5-6 and TRBJ1-1; D is perhaps TRBD1 (5 bases). The CDR3 runs to 14 residues. Germline values: CDR1 SGHDT, CDR2 YYEEEE. Trimming left V 0 bases short and J 6 bases short, with 12 bases between. CDR3 amino acids: CASSLVGDRAEAFF. The CDR3 region has the DNA TGTGCCAGCAGCTTGGTGGGGGATCGCGCTGAAGCTTTCTTT.

This chain connects TRBV7-6 to TRBJ1-1; D is undetermined. The V and J ends lost 3 bases and 3 bases respectively, with 17 bases between them. Germline V gene data show CDR1 as SGHVS and CDR2 as FNYEAQ. The CDR3 has 16 amino acids. The CDR3 protein is CASSFPRVGRDTEAFF. CDR3 sequence (DNA): TGTGCCAGCAGCTTTCCCCGGGTCGGTCGGGACACTGAAGCTTTCTTT.

V is TRBV5-1 and J is TRBJ2-7; the D gene could be TRBD1 or TRBD2 (5 bases each). Trimming removed 4 bases from V and 3 bases from J, with 11 bases in between. The germline V gene encodes CDR1 SGHRS and CDR2 YFSETQ. This CDR3 is 13 amino acids long. The CDR3 DNA sequence: TGCGCCAGCAGCGCCGGGACCCTCTACGAGCAGTACTTC. This codes for CASSAGTLYEQYF.

The gene calls are TRBV7-2 and TRBJ2-7; D remains unclear. Trimming took 5 bases from V and 6 from J, leaving 8 bases between them. From germline, CDR1 is SGHTA and CDR2 FQGNSA. The CDR3 consists of 11 residues. The CDR3 reads CASSARFEQYF. In DNA form, the CDR3 reads TGTGCCAGCAGCGCCCGGTTCGAGCAGTACTTC.

The chain uses TRBV27 and TRBJ2-3; 11 bases line up with TRBD2. Germline V gives CDR1 MNHEY, CDR2 SMNVEV (reference sequence). The CDR3 loop spans 17 amino acids. V was pared by 3 bases and J by 6 bases, with 11 bases of the junction left unmatched. The CDR3 here is CASSFSLAGGPGDTQYF. As DNA, the CDR3 is TGTGCCAGCAGTTTCTCCTTAGCGGGAGGGCCGGGGGATACGCAGTATTTT.

In this sample, this clone turned up a few times. This chain links TRBV19 with TRBJ2-2, with D tentatively TRBD1 (6 bases). CDR3 length: 16 residues. V was clipped by 5 bases and J by 4 bases, with 17 bases between them. In germline, CDR1 is LNHDA, CDR2 SQIVND (reference sequence). CDR3 sequence: CASSVVSGDITGELFF. In nucleotides, the CDR3 is TGTGCCAGTAGTGTTGTGTCAGGGGACATCACCGGGGAGCTGTTTTTT.

This clone has a single count. The rearrangement links TRBV27 to TRBJ2-7; TRBD2 might be the D (6 bases). Germline CDR1 and CDR2: MNHEY and SMNVEV (reference sequence). The CDR3 extends over 13 amino acids. The V end was cut by 8 bases, the J end by 0 bases, with 11 bases between. CDR3 nucleotide sequence: TGTGCCAGCGGCGGGGCGAACTCCTACGAGCAGTACTTC. As protein: CASGGANSYEQYF.

The chain employs TRBV7-9 and TRBJ1-4; TRBD1 matches at 10 bases. Germline V gene data show CDR1 as SEHNR and CDR2 as FQNEAQ (reference sequence). This CDR3 region has 19 residues. The V segment lost 0 bases and the J segment 1 base; nucleotides outside the gene matches: 8. In nucleotides, the CDR3 is TGTGCCAGCAGCTTAGCGCGTGGGACAGGGGTTTTAACTAATGAAAAACTGTTTTTT. Protein sequence: CASSLARGTGVLTNEKLFF.

This clone was observed a single time. The chain is built from TRBV9 and TRBJ2-7; D possibly corresponds to TRBD1 (5 bases). The germline CDR1 and CDR2 sequences are SGDLS and YYNGEE. The CDR3 is 14 residues long. Trimming took off 4 bases at V and 4 bases at J, with 15 bases between the two ends. As DNA, the CDR3 is TGTGCCAGCAGCCCAGACAGTAGGCTGTACGAGCAGTACTTC. Its translation is CASSPDSRLYEQYF. Full variable domain (rest looked up from reference TRBV9 and TRBJ2-7): DSGVTQTPKHLITATGQRVTLRCSPRSGDLSVYWYQQSLDQGLQFLIQYYNGEERAKGNILERFSAQQFPDLHSELNLSSLELGDSALYFCASSPDSRLYEQYFGPGTRLTVT.

This chain uses TRBV5-6 with TRBJ1-2; D unresolved. The V gene lost 1 base and the J gene lost 1 base, with 2 bases spanning the gap. Germline V gene sequence: CDR1 SGHDT, CDR2 YYEEEE. The CDR3 is 12 amino acids. The CDR3 DNA reads as TGTGCCAGCAGCTTGATTAACTATGGCTACACCTTC. It translates to CASSLINYGYTF.

This clone was observed a handful of times. This chain joins TRBV7-9 and TRBJ1-4; D is ambiguous. CDR3 length: 13 amino acids. The ends were cut back, 6 bases at V and 3 bases at J, with 8 bases in the middle. Germline V gene lookup returns CDR1 SEHNR and CDR2 FQNEAQ (reference sequence). The CDR3 nucleotides read TGTGCCAGCAGGGAGCCGTCTAATGAAAAACTGTTTTTT. It is translated as CASREPSNEKLFF.

The chain is built from TRBV5-4 and TRBJ2-7; D is unresolved. From germline, CDR1 is SGHNT and CDR2 YYREEE (reference sequence). V was pared by 4 bases and J by 0 bases, with 14 bases between. The CDR3 is 15 residues long. The CDR3 DNA sequence: TGTGCCAGCAGCCAGACACCGAGCGCCTCCTACGAGCAGTACTTC. This encodes CASSQTPSASYEQYF.